This T cell receptor (beta chain) is drawn from a study of glioma-infiltrating T cells after dendritic cell vaccination. On the study more broadly: Samples are from glioblastoma patients in Phase I and II dendritic cell vaccine trials. Dendritic cells derived from monocytes and pulsed with autologous tumor lysate formed the vaccine.

CDR3 size: 14 residues. From germline, CDR1 is SGHRS and CDR2 YFSETQ. Between the trimmed V and J ends, which lost 4 bases and 4 bases, there was a span of 12 bases. Input was roughly 2.2 ug genomic DNA, or all available if less. Repertoires were generated with immunoSEQ multiplex PCR, while TCRdb's copy carries only in-frame clones and drops some. The table lists approximately 84,000 clones, under 90% of them singletons. This clonotype was obtained from a human donor with glioblastoma. The material sequenced was blood, taken before dendritic cell vaccination. J is TRBJ2-4 and V is TRBV5-1; no definite D call. This CDR3 reads CASSTGPIKNIQYF. The CDR3 DNA follows: TGCGCCAGCAGCACTGGGCCAATAAAAAACATTCAGTACTTC.